This T cell receptor beta chain came from a study of glioma-infiltrating T cells after dendritic cell vaccination. The overall study: Samples are from glioblastoma patients in Phase I and II dendritic cell vaccine trials.

The count of this clone is one. The immunoSEQ assay amplified TCRB CDR3 from up to about 2 ug DNA. Primers: 60 V beta forward and 13 J beta reverse. The table came from immunoSEQ multiplex PCR; TCRdb's copy has only in-frame clones and leaves some out. The sample has about 96,000 clones; approximately 80% are singletons. After removal of 1 base from V and 6 bases from J, the junction contained 12 bases not matched to a gene. Germline V CDR1 and CDR2: SGHAT, FQNNGV. The CDR3 length is 18 residues. The V and J genes are TRBV11-2 and TRBJ2-3; 11 nucleotides line up with TRBD2. The specimen was blood, collected before dendritic cell vaccination. The clonotype comes from a human donor with glioblastoma. Here the CDR3 reads CASSLVLSPLAGGDTQYF. The CDR3 DNA reads as TGTGCCAGCAGCTTAGTGTTATCCCCGCTAGCGGGAGGCGATACGCAGTATTTT.